The entry that follows covers one T cell receptor beta chain sequence. This sample stems from a study of control samples from healthy donors and cancer patients. Germline lookup yields CDR1 LNHNV and CDR2 YYDKDF (reference sequence). The CDR3 contains 15 residues. With 0 bases removed from V and 3 bases from J, the gap between germline ends came to 12 bases. Assay used: immunoSEQ multiplex PCR; TCRdb lists only in-frame clones, some missing. The sample lists about 94,000 clones; 90% were seen once. This rearrangement joins TRBV15 to TRBJ2-7, with D tentatively TRBD2 (7 bases). This sequence was found in a woman under 30 in good health. The specimen was blood. CDR3 bases: TGTGCCACCAGCAGAGACCGGGGGGCTGTCTACGAGCAGTACTTC. Amino acid sequence: CATSRDRGAVYEQYF.